These T cell receptor beta chains were read from a single sample in a study of cytomegalovirus exposure and HLA in healthy donors. Repertoires were generated with immunoSEQ multiplex PCR, while TCRdb's copy carries only in-frame clones and drops some. The repertoire includes about 160,000 clones, roughly nine tenths of them detected once, and approximately 10% sits in the top ten. The sample comprised PBMCs. Receptor source: a young woman in good health and CMV-seropositive. CDR3s include the opening cysteine and the closing phenylalanine or tryptophan. The D gene is left open where the match is weak. Expanded clones get a size class; other rows say once, few or many, or leave the size out.

d_call	clone_size	v_call	j_call	cdr3_length	cdr3_nt	cdr3_aa
TRBD1	NA	TRBV7-9	TRBJ2-5	16	TGTGCCAGCAGCCCGAACAGGGGCCGTGGCCAAGAGACCCAGTACTTC	CASSPNRGRGQETQYF
NA	NA	TRBV5-1	TRBJ1-2	13	TGCGCCAGCAGCGCGGACAGCCACTATGGCTACACCTTC	CASSADSHYGYTF
NA	NA	TRBV5-4	TRBJ2-3	14	TGTGCCTCCCATCGACCGGAGGGGACAGATACGCAGTATTTT	CASHRPEGTDTQYF
NA	NA	TRBV11-2	TRBJ1-2	14	TGTGCCAGCAGCCAAGACGGGTCTAACTATGGCTACACCTTC	CASSQDGSNYGYTF
NA	NA	TRBV15	TRBJ1-2	16	TGTGCCACCAGCAGAGATCGACTCCCTACGAGGAAAGGCTACACCTTC	CATSRDRLPTRKGYTF
TRBD1	NA	TRBV25-1	TRBJ2-4	14	TGTGCCAGCAGTGAGACAGGGTCCAAAAACATTCAGTACTTC	CASSETGSKNIQYF
NA	NA	TRBV29-1	TRBJ2-1	14	TGCAGCGTTGAAAGGGGTCAGGGGTTGAATGAGCAGTTCTTC	CSVERGQGLNEQFF
TRBD1	NA	TRBV4-1	TRBJ1-1	19	TGCGCCAGCAGCCAAGAAGGGGGCTCTAGAGCGGTCGTGAGGACTGAAGCTTTCTTT	CASSQEGGSRAVVRTEAFF
TRBD1	few	TRBV23-1	TRBJ1-2	14	TGCGCCAGGAGACAGGGGGCGGACTACTATGGCTACACCTTC	CARRQGADYYGYTF
TRBD2	NA	TRBV6-5	TRBJ2-2	16	TGTGCCAGCAGTTCCGGACTAGCGGTTATCACGGGGGAGCTGTTTTTT	CASSSGLAVITGELFF
NA	NA	TRBV6-5	TRBJ1-4	14	TGTGCCAGCAGTTACGACAGGCTTAATGAAAAACTGTTTTTT	CASSYDRLNEKLFF
TRBD1	NA	TRBV7-3	TRBJ1-1	13	TGTGCCAGCAGCTTAAGGGCAGGGGGCCGCGCTTTCTTT	CASSLRAGGRAFF
NA	NA	TRBV5-6	TRBJ2-3	15	TGTGCCAGCAGCTTGGTAGTCCGTAGCACAGATACGCAGTATTTT	CASSLVVRSTDTQYF
NA	NA	TRBV7-2	TRBJ2-1	11	TGTGCCAGCAGCCTTCAGGGGCCCCAGTTCTTC	CASSLQGPQFF
NA	NA	TRBV9	TRBJ2-1	12	TGTGCCAGCAGCCCCTTCCGGGAGGAGCAGTTCTTC	CASSPFREEQFF
NA	NA	TRBV4-1	TRBJ2-1	14	TGCGCCAGCAGCCTCCCCGCCAGATACAATGAGCAGTTCTTC	CASSLPARYNEQFF
TRBD1	NA	TRBV4-1	TRBJ1-2	17	TGCGCCAGCAGCCAAGATCCAGGACAGGGGGCATTCTATGGCTACACCTTC	CASSQDPGQGAFYGYTF
NA	NA	TRBV18	TRBJ2-7	16	TGTGCCAGCTCATCCTTTGACACACAGGCTTCCTACGAGCAGTACTTC	CASSSFDTQASYEQYF
NA	few	TRBV7-9	TRBJ1-1	13	TGTGCCAGCAGCTTACGGCGGGACACTGAAGCTTTCTTT	CASSLRRDTEAFF
NA	NA	TRBV7-9	TRBJ2-2	16	TGTGCCAGCAGCTCCCAGGGGGGTTTGAACACCGGGGAGCTGTTTTTT	CASSSQGGLNTGELFF
TRBD1	NA	TRBV4-3	TRBJ2-5	16	TGCGCCAGCAGCCAAACGAGGACAGGGGGCTTAGAGACCCAGTACTTC	CASSQTRTGGLETQYF
NA	NA	TRBV7-9	TRBJ2-5	15	TGTGCCAGCAGCTTCGAAGATGGGGGCTGGGAGACCCAGTACTTC	CASSFEDGGWETQYF
NA	NA	TRBV5-1	TRBJ2-7	13	TGCGCCAGCAGCTTGCAGGGGTCCTACGAGCAGTACTTC	CASSLQGSYEQYF
NA	NA	TRBV19	TRBJ1-1	14	TGTGCCAGTAGTATAGCCTCTCCGGGTCTTGAAGCTTTCTTT	CASSIASPGLEAFF
TRBD2	NA	TRBV10-3	TRBJ2-7	14	TGTGCCATCAGGGATAGCGGGAGCGGCGACGAGCAGTACTTC	CAIRDSGSGDEQYF
TRBD1	many	TRBV15	TRBJ2-7	16	TGTGCCACCAGCAGGAGCGGACAGGTTGGTAGTGACGAGCAGTACTTC	CATSRSGQVGSDEQYF
NA	NA	TRBV7-2	TRBJ2-1	15	TGTGCCAGCAGCTTAGTTCTTAGCGGTTACAATGAGCAGTTCTTC	CASSLVLSGYNEQFF
NA	NA	TRBV10-1	TRBJ1-5	15	TGCGCCAGCAGTCCGACACATTATAGCAATCAGCCCCAGCATTTT	CASSPTHYSNQPQHF
TRBD1	NA	TRBV15	TRBJ1-1	12	TGTGCCACCAGCAGAGGGACAGGGACAGCTTTCTTT	CATSRGTGTAFF
TRBD1	NA	TRBV7-2	TRBJ1-1	13	TGTGCCAGCAGCGGACAGGTGAACACTGAAGCTTTCTTT	CASSGQVNTEAFF
NA	NA	TRBV5-5	TRBJ2-7	15	TGTGCCAGCAGCTTGCACGCGGGGGCGCCCTACGAGCAGTACTTC	CASSLHAGAPYEQYF
NA	NA	TRBV5-4	TRBJ1-1	15	TGTGCCAGCAGCCCCCCAGGGGCACTGAACACTGAAGCTTTCTTT	CASSPPGALNTEAFF
NA	NA	TRBV11-2	TRBJ2-1	13	TGTGCCAGCAGCTTAGGCTCGGTCAATGAGCAGTTCTTC	CASSLGSVNEQFF